One sample yielded the 9 T cell receptor beta chains listed below, sequenced in a study of T cell responses to AZD1222 COVID-19 vaccine. Clones were sequenced by immunoSEQ multiplex PCR, and TCRdb holds only the in-frame ones, with some missing. This sample carries approximately 200,000 clones, about 94% of them seen once, and the ten largest clones take around 1.8%. Sample: peripheral blood, taken 28 days after the second dose of the MenACWY control vaccine. The receptors shown here come from an adult who received the MenACWY meningococcal vaccine as a control.

This rearrangement joins TRBV5-5 to TRBJ2-7, with D possibly being TRBD1 (6 bases). The CDR3 runs 15 residues. V was shortened by 0 bases and J by 2 bases, with 12 bases between the two germline ends. Per the germline V gene, CDR1 is SGHKS and CDR2 is YYEKEE (reference sequence). The CDR3 DNA sequence: TGTGCCAGCAGCTTGGCCGTGACAGGTACCTACGAGCAGTACTTC. Protein: CASSLAVTGTYEQYF.

The V gene is TRBV11-2, the J gene TRBJ2-1, with 11 bases aligning to TRBD2. The CDR3 extends over 15 amino acids. J gave up 2 bases and V 4 bases, and 1 base lay outside the gene matches. Germline loops: CDR1 SGHAT, CDR2 FQNNGV. CDR3 loop: CASSWTSGPYNEQFF. The CDR3 DNA reads as TGTGCCAGCAGCTGGACTAGCGGGCCCTACAATGAGCAGTTCTTC.

The genes are TRBV7-2 and TRBJ2-1; D not resolved. The CDR3 runs 15 residues. Per the germline V gene, CDR1 is SGHTA and CDR2 is FQGNSA. V was trimmed by 1 base and J by 1 base, leaving 8 bases between them. The CDR3 region is CASSLDELSYNEQFF. The CDR3 nucleotides are TGTGCCAGCAGCTTAGATGAGCTTTCCTACAATGAGCAGTTCTTC.

This chain uses TRBV19 with TRBJ1-2; D may be TRBD1 (5 bases). Germline CDR1 reads LNHDA; CDR2 reads SQIVND (reference sequence). V was clipped by 0 bases and J by 7 bases, with 15 bases between them. The CDR3 has 15 amino acids. The CDR3 is CASSIDAQGKSGYTF. In DNA form, the CDR3 reads TGTGCCAGTAGTATAGACGCCCAGGGCAAATCTGGCTACACCTTC. Full variable domain (missing parts from reference TRBV19 and TRBJ1-2): DGGITQSPKYLFRKEGQNVTLSCEQNLNHDAMYWYRQDPGQGLRLIYYSQIVNDFQKGDIAEGYSVSREKKESFPLTVTSAQKNPTAFYLCASSIDAQGKSGYTFGSGTRLTVV.

This sequence joins TRBV18 and TRBJ1-2, with D possibly TRBD1 on 5 matching bases. CDR1 KGHSH and CDR2 LQKENI come from the germline V gene. Trimming pared 2 bases from V and 6 bases from J, leaving 10 bases between. CDR3 length: 13 amino acids. CDR3 nucleotides: TGTGCCAGCTCACCAGGGACGTATGATGGCTACACCTTC. As protein: CASSPGTYDGYTF.

The V and J genes are TRBV6-9 and TRBJ1-5; TRBD1 matches 9 bases. The V segment lost 5 bases and the J segment 2 bases; nucleotides outside the gene matches: 7. This CDR3 is built from 16 residues. Germline CDR1 and CDR2: MNHGY and SVAAGI. CDR3 bases: TGTGCCAGCAGTGACGAACAGGGGGCTGGCAATCAGCCCCAGCATTTT. As protein: CASSDEQGAGNQPQHF.

V is TRBV6-5 and J is TRBJ2-7; D possibly corresponds to TRBD2 (5 bases). V dropped 0 bases and J dropped 2 bases, with 11 bases sitting between them. Germline CDR1 MNHEY, CDR2 SVGAGI. CDR3 length: 15 amino acids. The CDR3 coding sequence is TGTGCCAGCAGTTACTCGCAGCGGAGGACCTACGAGCAGTACTTC. Translated, it gives CASSYSQRRTYEQYF.

The chain has TRBV28 and TRBJ2-1; 10 bases are shared with TRBD2. V lost 5 bases and J lost 5; bases outside the gene matches: 9. There are 16 residues in the CDR3. Germline-derived CDR1 and CDR2 are MDHEN and SYDVKM. This chain's CDR3 is CASSHASGRGDNEQFF. The CDR3 DNA sequence: TGTGCCAGCAGTCACGCTAGCGGGAGAGGGGACAATGAGCAGTTCTTC.

CDR3 in DNA: TGTGCCAGCAGCTTAGCTTCAGGGAGGAGCAATCAGCCCCAGCATTTT. Encoded protein: CASSLASGRSNQPQHF. This sequence joins TRBV7-2 and TRBJ1-5; maybe TRBD1 (5 bases). This CDR3 is built from 16 residues. Germline CDR1 SGHTA, CDR2 FQGNSA. The V and J ends lost 0 bases and 1 base respectively, with 10 bases between them.